The clone carrying this TCR beta chain was seen just once. The sample belongs to a study of blood T cell repertoires in COVID-19. The method was immunoSEQ multiplex PCR; TCRdb's version includes in-frame clones alone and lacks a portion of them. The sample contains some 190,000 clones, more than 75% of which appear only once. The germline V gene has CDR1 MNHEY and CDR2 SMNVEV (reference sequence). The CDR3 loop spans 16 amino acids. Deletions cut 6 bases from V and 1 base from J, with 18 bases between. The V gene is TRBV27, the J gene TRBJ1-2; D is ambiguous. The receptor was isolated from a man aged 55-75 years who had been exposed to COVID-19. The sequenced sample was PBMCs or T cells enriched from blood (not recorded which). The CDR3 DNA is TGTGCCAGCAGCCAAACGGCAGGCGATTTTAACTATGGCTACACCTTC. Translation gives CASSQTAGDFNYGYTF.